This T cell receptor (beta chain) was identified during a study of T cells after yellow fever vaccination. V gave up 7 bases and J gave up 0 bases; unmatched junction bases: 8. The CDR3 loop spans 18 amino acids. Per germline, CDR1 SGHAT and CDR2 FQNNGV. TCRdb recomputed calls from the 5' RACE reads with MiXCR, one row per CDR3 protein. Of more than 65,000 distinct CDR3 sequences detected, roughly 14% appear once; the ten largest clones hold 20% to 25%. The gene calls are TRBV11-2 and TRBJ2-3, with TRBD2 identical over 15 bases. This sequence was found in a man between 18 and 29 years old who received the YFV17D yellow fever vaccine. The specimen comprised CD8+ T cells not binding an NS4B(214-222) dextramer, sorted from PBMCs, sampled roughly 23 days after the first yellow fever vaccination. DNA for the CDR3: TGTGCCAGCAACCCCGGGGGACTAGCGGGGGGTAGCACAGATACGCAGTATTTT. Its translation is CASNPGGLAGGSTDTQYF.